In this sample, the clone carrying this TCR beta chain turned up a few times. Its antigen remains unknown. The junction had 15 bases not matched to a gene; V was cut back by 3 bases and J by 5 bases. The germline V gene has CDR1 SGHRS and CDR2 YFSETQ. CDR3 length: 18 residues. Among all donors, each was a healthy Caucasian. This record belongs to a study of identical twins. General study points: Clonotypes of the beta chain that were abundant in cord blood carried fewer insertions (memory repertoires showed none).

Template switching, a step in the protocol, added a universal primer site, and cDNA carried unique molecular identifiers. TCRdb processed the 5' RACE reads anew with MiXCR; each CDR3 protein has one entry. The table includes hundreds of thousands of distinct CDR3 sequences, about a tenth detected once. The sample consisted of memory (CD45RO+) T cells sorted from blood. The gene calls are TRBV5-1 and TRBJ2-1; 9 nucleotides align to TRBD1. This TCR came from a woman younger than 30 in good health. CDR3 residues: CASSWDPGQGVLDNEQFF. CDR3 DNA: TGCGCCAGCAGCTGGGATCCGGGACAGGGTGTTTTGGACAATGAGCAGTTCTTC.